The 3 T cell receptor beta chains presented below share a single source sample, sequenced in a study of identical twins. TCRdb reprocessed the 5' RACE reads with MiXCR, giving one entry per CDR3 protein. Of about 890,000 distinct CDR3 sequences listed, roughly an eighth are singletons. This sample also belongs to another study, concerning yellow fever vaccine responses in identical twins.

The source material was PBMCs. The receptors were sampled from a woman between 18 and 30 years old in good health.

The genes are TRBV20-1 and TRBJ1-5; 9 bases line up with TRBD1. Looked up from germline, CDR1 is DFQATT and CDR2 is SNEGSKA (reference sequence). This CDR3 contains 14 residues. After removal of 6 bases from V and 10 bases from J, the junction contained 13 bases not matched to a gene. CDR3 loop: CSAERDRASLPQHF. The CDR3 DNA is TGCAGTGCGGAGAGGGACAGGGCATCCCTACCCCAGCATTTT.

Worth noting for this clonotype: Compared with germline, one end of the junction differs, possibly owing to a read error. CDR3 DNA: TGTGCCAGCGGCTTAGGACAGCTCTTCTACGAGCAGTACTTC. Its translation: CASGLGQLFYEQYF. The chain links TRBV5-5 to TRBJ2-7; weak D call: TRBD1 (6 bases). The CDR3 loop spans 14 amino acids. Germline CDR1 is SGHKS and CDR2 is YYEKEE (reference sequence). Full variable domain (rest looked up from reference TRBV5-5 and TRBJ2-7): DAGVTQSPTHLIKTRGQQVTLRCSPISGHKSVSWYQQVLGQGPQFIFQYYEKEERGRGNFPDRFSARQFPNYSSELNVNALLLGDSALYLCASGLGQLFYEQYFGPGTRLTVT.

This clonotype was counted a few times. The CDR3 is CSVEVQGTTYEQYF. As DNA, the CDR3 is TGCAGCGTTGAAGTACAGGGGACCACCTACGAGCAGTACTTC. V gene TRBV29-1 combines with J gene TRBJ2-7, with 7 positions matching TRBD1. Germline CDR1 is SQVTM and CDR2 is ANQGSEA. This CDR3 comprises 14 residues. Trimming at V came to 1 base and at J to 2 bases, leaving 5 bases not matched to a gene.